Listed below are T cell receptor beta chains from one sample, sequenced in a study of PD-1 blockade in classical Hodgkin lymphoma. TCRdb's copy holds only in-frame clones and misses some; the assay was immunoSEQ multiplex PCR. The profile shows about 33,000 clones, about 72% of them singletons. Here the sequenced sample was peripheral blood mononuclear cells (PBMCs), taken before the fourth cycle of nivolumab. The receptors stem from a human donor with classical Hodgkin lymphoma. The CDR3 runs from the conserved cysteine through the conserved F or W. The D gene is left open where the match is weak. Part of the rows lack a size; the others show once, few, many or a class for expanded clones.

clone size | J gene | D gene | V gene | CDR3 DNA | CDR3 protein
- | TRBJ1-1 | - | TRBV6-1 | TGTGCCAGCAGTGTTGGGGGGGGGTGGACTGAAGCTTTCTTT | CASSVGGGWTEAFF
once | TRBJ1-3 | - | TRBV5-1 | TGCGCCAGCAGCAGTGGACTGACCTCTGGAAACACCATATATTTT | CASSSGLTSGNTIYF
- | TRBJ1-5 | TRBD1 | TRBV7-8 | TGTGCCAGCAGCTCCACTGCCGGGACAGGGGGCCAATCCCAGCATTTT | CASSSTAGTGGQSQHF
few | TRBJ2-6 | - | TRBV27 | TGTGCCAGCAGTCCCGGGGGAGGGGCCAACGTCCTGACTTTC | CASSPGGGANVLTF
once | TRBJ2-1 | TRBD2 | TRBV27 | TGTGCCAGCACCAGGACTAGCGGGCTAACTAATGAGCAGTTCTTC | CASTRTSGLTNEQFF
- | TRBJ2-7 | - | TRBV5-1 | TGCGCCAGCAGCTTGGTTGGGGAACCCTACGAGCAGTACTTC | CASSLVGEPYEQYF
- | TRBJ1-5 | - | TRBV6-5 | TGTGCCAGCACCCCAGCGAATGGCAATCAGCCCCAGCATTTT | CASTPANGNQPQHF
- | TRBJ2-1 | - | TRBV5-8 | TGTGCCAGCAGCACCGGGACAATCCCCTACAATGAGCAGTTCTTC | CASSTGTIPYNEQFF
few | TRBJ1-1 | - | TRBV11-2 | TGTGCCAGCAGCAACCCAGGGTTTAATCCGCTAGACACTGAAGCTTTCTTT | CASSNPGFNPLDTEAFF
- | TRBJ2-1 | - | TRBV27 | TGTGCCAGCAGCAAAGACAGCTCCTACAATGAGCAGTTCTTC | CASSKDSSYNEQFF
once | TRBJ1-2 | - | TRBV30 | TGTGCCTGGAGTCAAGAGGATGGCTACACCTTC | CAWSQEDGYTF
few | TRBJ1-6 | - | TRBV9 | TGTGCCAGCAGCGTAGGCTCCTTAGGGTCACCCCTCCACTTT | CASSVGSLGSPLHF
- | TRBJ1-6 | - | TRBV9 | TGTGCCAGCAGCGTAGATTGGGGCTCGTCACCCCTCCACTTT | CASSVDWGSSPLHF
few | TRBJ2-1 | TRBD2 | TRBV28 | TGTGCCAGCAGTTCCCGATTAGCGGGAGGGCCCTCGAGGGTTGTCAATGAGCAGTTCTTC | CASSSRLAGGPSRVVNEQFF
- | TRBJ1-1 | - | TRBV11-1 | TGTGCCAGCAGCGAGGTCGGGGAGGTGAGTGAAGCTTTCTTT | CASSEVGEVSEAFF
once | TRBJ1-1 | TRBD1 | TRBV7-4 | TGTGCCAGCAGTTTAGGCGGCAGGGGGCATCCTGAAGCTTTCTTT | CASSLGGRGHPEAFF
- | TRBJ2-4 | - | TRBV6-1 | TGTGCCAGCAGTGAGACCTCTTTAAACATTCAGTACTTC | CASSETSLNIQYF
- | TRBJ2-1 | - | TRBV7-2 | TGTGCCAGCAGCCGGGGTAGTGAGCAGTTCTTC | CASSRGSEQFF
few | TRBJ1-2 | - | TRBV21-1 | TGTGCCAGCAGCGATTGGGTCGGTAAGATCCTTAACTATGGCTACACCTTC | CASSDWVGKILNYGYTF
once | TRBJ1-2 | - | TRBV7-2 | TGTGCCAGCAGCTTCGAGGACACCCGATCCTCCTATGGCTACACCTTC | CASSFEDTRSSYGYTF
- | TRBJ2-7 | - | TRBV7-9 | TGTGCCAGCAGCTTAGGGACTTACGAGCAGTACTTC | CASSLGTYEQYF
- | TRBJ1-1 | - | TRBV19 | TGTGCCAGTAGTACGGCAGCGAACACTGAAGCTTTCTTT | CASSTAANTEAFF
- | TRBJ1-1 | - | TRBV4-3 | TGCGCCAGCAGCCAAGAATTCGAGAACACTGAAGCTTTCTTT | CASSQEFENTEAFF
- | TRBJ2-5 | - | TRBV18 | TGTGCCAGCTCACCAGAGGGGCGGAGGGAGACCCAGTACTTC | CASSPEGRRETQYF
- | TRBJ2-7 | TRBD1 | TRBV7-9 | TGTGCCAGCAGCTCCAGCCAAACAGGGGAGTACGAGCAGTACTTC | CASSSSQTGEYEQYF
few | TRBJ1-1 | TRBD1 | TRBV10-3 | TGTGCCATCCAGGACAGGGGGCGCAGTGTCGGTGAAGCTTTCTTT | CAIQDRGRSVGEAFF
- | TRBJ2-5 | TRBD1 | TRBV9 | TGTGCCAGCAGCCCTCGACAGGGGGTTAAAGAGACCCAGTACTTC | CASSPRQGVKETQYF
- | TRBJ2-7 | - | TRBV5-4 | TGTGCCAGCAGCTTGACCTTAAACTACGAGCAGTACTTC | CASSLTLNYEQYF
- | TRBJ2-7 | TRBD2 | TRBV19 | TGTGCCAGTATTGGCGGGGAGGGAGGGTACTACGAGCAGTACTTC | CASIGGEGGYYEQYF
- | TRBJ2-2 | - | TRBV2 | TGTGCCGGATCATTTGCGAACACCGGGGAGCTGTTTTTT | CAGSFANTGELFF
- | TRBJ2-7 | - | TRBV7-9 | TGTGCCAGCAGCTTAGTCCGGACACCGTACGACTACGAGCAGTACTTC | CASSLVRTPYDYEQYF
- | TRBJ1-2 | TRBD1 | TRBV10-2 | TGCGCCAGCAGTGATAACAGGGGTGGAAACTATGGCTACACCTTC | CASSDNRGGNYGYTF
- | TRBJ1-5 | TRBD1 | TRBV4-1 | TGCGCCAGCAGCCCCCCCGGGACAGGGAGTCAGCCCCAGCATTTT | CASSPPGTGSQPQHF
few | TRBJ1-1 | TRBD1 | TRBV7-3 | TGTGCCAGCAGCTTAACGCAGGGGGGCACTGAAGCTTTCTTT | CASSLTQGGTEAFF
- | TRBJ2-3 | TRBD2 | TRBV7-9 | TGTGCCAGCAGCTTAGCTCTAGCGGGAGATGGAGCAGATACGCAGTATTTT | CASSLALAGDGADTQYF
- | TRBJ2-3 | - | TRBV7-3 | TGTGCCAGCAGCCTAAGCTCAGATACGCAGTATTTT | CASSLSSDTQYF
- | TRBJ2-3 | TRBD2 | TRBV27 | TGTGCCAGCAGTTTATCGGGCAGAGGTAGGACTAGCGGGAGGGATACGCAGTATTTT | CASSLSGRGRTSGRDTQYF
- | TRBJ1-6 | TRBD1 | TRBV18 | TGTGCCAGCCGCGGGACAGGATCACCCCTCCACTTT | CASRGTGSPLHF
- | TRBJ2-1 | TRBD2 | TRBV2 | TGTGCCAAGAAGCGGGAGGGCGGAAATGAGCAGTTCTTC | CAKKREGGNEQFF
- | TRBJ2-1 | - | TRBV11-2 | TGTGCCAGCAGCCCCGCGACAGTTTTGAGGGCCAATGAGCAGTTCTTC | CASSPATVLRANEQFF
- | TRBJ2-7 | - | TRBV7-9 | TGTGCCAGCAGTTTTGACAGGCCCAGCTCCTACGAGCAGTACTTC | CASSFDRPSSYEQYF
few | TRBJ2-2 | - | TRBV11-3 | TGTGCCAGCAGCTTGTCCTCGAACACCGGGGAGCTGTTTTTT | CASSLSSNTGELFF